The 27 T cell receptor beta chains in this list originate from one sample, sequenced in a study of OX40 agonist ivuxolimab in advanced cancers. Sequencing was performed with immunoSEQ multiplex PCR; in TCRdb, only in-frame clones are kept and a portion is missing. Of tens of thousands of clones listed, around 84% were seen once; the top ten hold 6.5%. The sequencing used CD4+ or CD8+ T cells sorted from blood, collected in a trial of the OX40 agonist ivuxolimab. The receptor source for this set is an adult with an advanced solid tumor such as melanoma, head and neck, liver or kidney cancer.

The chain carries TRBV6-5 and TRBJ1-2; perhaps TRBD1 as D (5 bases). Germline values: CDR1 MNHEY, CDR2 SVGAGI. The CDR3 contains 14 residues. V lost 5 bases, J lost 3 bases, and 13 bases lay in between. The CDR3 loop reads CASSRAGRDYGYTF. CDR3 in DNA: TGTGCCAGCAGTCGGGCAGGGCGGGACTATGGCTACACCTTC.

V usage is TRBV27 and J usage is TRBJ2-5, with D possibly TRBD1 on 6 matching bases. The ends were cut back, 7 bases at V and 2 bases at J, with 11 bases in the middle. Germline CDR1 reads MNHEY; CDR2 reads SMNVEV (reference sequence). The CDR3 loop spans 13 amino acids. The CDR3 DNA is TGTGCCAGCAAACAGGGCTTACAAGAGACCCAGTACTTC. It specifies CASKQGLQETQYF.

V and J are TRBV7-3 and TRBJ2-5; D is unresolved. This CDR3 has 13 residues. V was clipped by 2 bases and J by 5 bases, with 9 bases between them. The V gene's germline CDR1 is SGHTA and CDR2 FQGTGA. Here the CDR3 reads CASSLSRLETQYF. The CDR3 bases are TGTGCCAGCAGCTTATCCAGGCTGGAGACCCAGTACTTC.

V and J are TRBV19 and TRBJ2-7, with D perhaps matching TRBD2 (5 bases). With 4 bases removed from V and 0 bases from J, the gap between germline ends came to 13 bases. The CDR3 spans 15 residues. The germline V gene encodes CDR1 LNHDA and CDR2 SQIVND (reference sequence). The CDR3 DNA reads TGTGCCAGTAGTAAGGTCGGACGGGACTCCTACGAGCAGTACTTC. This codes for CASSKVGRDSYEQYF.

Details on this clone: Other DNA sequences in the same sample also yield this CDR3. The chain employs TRBV7-2 and TRBJ1-2, with D possibly TRBD1 on 6 matching bases. The CDR3 length is 12 residues. Trimming shortened V by 1 base and J by 8 bases, and 8 bases separated the two germline ends. CDR1 is SGHTA, CDR2 FQGNSA, per germline. The CDR3 is CASSLDRAGYTF. CDR3 nucleotide sequence: TGTGCCAGCAGCTTAGACAGGGCCGGCTACACCTTC.

V and J are TRBV7-3 and TRBJ2-2; 8 nucleotides agree with TRBD2. The CDR3 runs to 16 residues. V shed 5 bases, J shed 4 bases, and the junction held 9 bases outside the gene matches. Germline assignment: CDR1 SGHTA and CDR2 FQGTGA. CDR3 nucleotide sequence: TGTGCCAGCAGCCCACCCGGGGGGGCTGGCACCGGGGAGCTGTTTTTT. Translation: CASSPPGGAGTGELFF.

The gene calls are TRBV10-3 and TRBJ2-2, with TRBD2 identical over 8 bases. In germline, CDR1 is ENHRY, CDR2 SYGVKD. CDR3 length equals 14 residues. Trimming took 10 bases from V and 0 from J; bases not matched to a gene: 4. This chain's CDR3 is CATKRETNTGELFF. CDR3 in DNA: TGTGCCACCAAGCGGGAGACGAACACCGGGGAGCTGTTTTTT.

The chain couples TRBV6-1 to TRBJ2-3; the D gene is possibly TRBD1 (5 bases). Germline lookup yields CDR1 MNHNS and CDR2 SASEGT. V lost 5 bases, J lost 4 bases, and 10 bases lay in between. The CDR3 is 13 residues long. CDR3 residues: CASSRRGADTQYF. CDR3 nucleotides: TGTGCCAGCAGTCGTAGGGGCGCAGATACGCAGTATTTT.

CDR3 sequence reads: CASSLDRGGEQYF. The CDR3 DNA is TGTGCCAGCAGCTTGGACAGGGGGGGCGAGCAGTACTTC. The chain is built from TRBV7-2 and TRBJ2-7, with 10 bases fitting TRBD1. CDR1 is SGHTA, CDR2 FQGNSA, per germline. The CDR3 covers 13 residues. V trimming: 3 bases; J trimming: 6 bases; junction bases outside the gene matches: 2.

Details on this clone: Other DNA sequences of this sample code for an identical CDR3. This rearrangement joins TRBV19 to TRBJ1-1, with D tentatively TRBD1 (5 bases). The germline CDR1 and CDR2 sequences are LNHDA and SQIVND (reference sequence). The CDR3 is 13 residues long. Trimming stripped 3 bases from V and 1 base from J, with 6 bases between. The DNA of the CDR3 is TGTGCCAGTAGTATCGGGGCGAACACTGAAGCTTTCTTT. It codes for CASSIGANTEAFF.

The V and J genes are TRBV2 and TRBJ1-1, with a possible D match to TRBD1 (5 bases). The CDR3 spans 13 residues. V shed 6 bases and J shed 1 base, with 9 bases lying between them. CDR1 is SNHLY and CDR2 is FYNNEI in the germline V gene. CDR3 in DNA: TGTGCCAGCAGGGGGGACGGGAACACTGAAGCTTTCTTT. Its translation is CASRGDGNTEAFF.

This chain uses TRBV9 with TRBJ2-1; 9 nucleotides match TRBD1. This CDR3 comprises 14 residues. V lost 3 bases and J lost 7; bases outside the gene matches: 5. The germline CDR1 and CDR2 sequences are SGDLS and YYNGEE. The chain's CDR3 is CASSDRTGVNEQFF. The CDR3 nucleotides read TGTGCCAGCAGCGATAGGACAGGGGTAAATGAGCAGTTCTTC.

The sample holds one count of this clone. The chain joins TRBV5-1 to TRBJ2-5; D remains unclear. Germline values: CDR1 SGHRS, CDR2 YFSETQ. V was trimmed by 4 bases and J by 5 bases, leaving 12 bases between them. The CDR3 totals 13 residues. In DNA form, the CDR3 reads TGCGCCAGCAGCATAGGACCTTCGGAGACCCAGTACTTC. Amino acid sequence: CASSIGPSETQYF.

This chain links TRBV9 with TRBJ2-3, with a possible D match to TRBD2 (7 bases). Deletions cut 0 bases from V and 1 base from J, with 15 bases between. The CDR3 sequence is 17 residues long. The germline V gene has CDR1 SGDLS and CDR2 YYNGEE. CDR3 in amino acids: CASSVGLGGAGTDTQYF. CDR3 nucleotide sequence: TGTGCCAGCAGCGTAGGCTTAGGGGGGGCGGGCACAGATACGCAGTATTTT.

The chain recombines TRBV30 with TRBJ1-5, with 7 bases matching TRBD1. Germline values: CDR1 GTSNPN, CDR2 SVGIG (reference sequence). The V gene end was trimmed by 0 bases and the J gene end by 0 bases; junction bases not matched to a gene: 2. There are 15 residues in the CDR3. This CDR3 is CAWSVQGNSNQPQHF. CDR3 nucleotides: TGTGCCTGGAGTGTACAGGGGAATAGCAATCAGCCCCAGCATTTT.

This chain uses TRBV15 with TRBJ2-5, with 8 bases fitting TRBD1. CDR1 and CDR2 from the germline V gene are LNHNV and YYDKDF (reference sequence). CDR3 length: 13 amino acids. V lost 5 bases to trimming and J lost 3 bases; unmatched junction nucleotides: 2. The DNA for the CDR3 is TGTGCCACCAGCCAGGGGGCCAAAGAGACCCAGTACTTC. This sequence encodes CATSQGAKETQYF.

This chain joins TRBV19 and TRBJ1-1; the match to TRBD1 covers 7 bases. V lost 4 bases to trimming and J lost 5 bases; unmatched junction nucleotides: 4. The CDR3 loop spans 13 amino acids. The germline CDR1 and CDR2 sequences are LNHDA and SQIVND (reference sequence). This CDR3 reads CASSKQGRTEAFF. In DNA form, the CDR3 reads TGTGCCAGTAGTAAACAGGGGAGGACTGAAGCTTTCTTT.

The V call is TRBV19, the J call TRBJ2-2; TRBD2 aligns across 7 bases. Losses at the gene ends were 6 bases for V and 0 bases for J; bases not matched to a gene: 7. There are 16 residues in the CDR3. Germline CDR1 is LNHDA and CDR2 is SQIVND (reference sequence). The CDR3 coding sequence is TGTGCCAGTAGATTCAGCGGGATGACGAACACCGGGGAGCTGTTTTTT. Its translation is CASRFSGMTNTGELFF.

The V gene is TRBV6-6, the J gene TRBJ2-5; 9 bases agree with TRBD2. J lost 4 bases, V lost 7 bases, and 10 bases had no gene match. There are 15 residues in the CDR3. The V gene's germline CDR1 is MNHNY and CDR2 SVGAGI (reference sequence). The CDR3 region has the DNA TGTGCCAGCACTCCCGGGGCGGGAGGGGCAGAGACCCAGTACTTC. Translation gives CASTPGAGGAETQYF.

The chain links TRBV7-2 to TRBJ2-1, with TRBD2 identical over 13 bases. The CDR3 runs to 16 residues. Trimming took 5 bases from V and 4 from J; bases not matched to a gene: 5. Germline CDR1 is SGHTA and CDR2 is FQGNSA. This chain's CDR3 is CASSRTSGGAYNEQFF. The CDR3 region has the DNA TGTGCCAGCAGCCGTACTAGCGGGGGGGCATACAATGAGCAGTTCTTC.

This rearrangement joins TRBV11-3 to TRBJ2-1, with D maybe TRBD2 (6 bases). The germline V gene encodes CDR1 SGHNT and CDR2 YENEEA. V gave up 1 base and J gave up 8 bases, with 12 bases separating them. CDR3 length equals 14 residues. CDR3 DNA: TGTGCCAGCAGCTTAGGTGGGGGAGGCTATGAGCAGTTCTTC. Its protein is CASSLGGGGYEQFF.

This rearrangement joins TRBV12-5 to TRBJ2-2, with TRBD2 matching over 8 bases. CDR3 length: 15 amino acids. In germline, CDR1 is LGHNT, CDR2 FRNRAP. Trimming took 6 bases from V and 5 from J; bases not matched to a gene: 8. CDR3 region: CASGPGGPRTGELFF. Written as DNA, the CDR3 is TGTGCTAGTGGCCCGGGGGGGCCGAGGACCGGGGAGCTGTTTTTT.

This sequence joins TRBV27 and TRBJ1-1, with TRBD1 matching over 7 bases. From germline, CDR1 is MNHEY and CDR2 SMNVEV (reference sequence). V shed 5 bases and J 5 bases; nucleotides not matched to a gene: 5. The length of the CDR3 is 13 residues. The CDR3 is CASSPRTGTEAFF. DNA of the CDR3: TGTGCCAGCAGTCCCAGGACAGGTACTGAAGCTTTCTTT.

The chain uses TRBV11-3 and TRBJ2-3; 7 nucleotides match TRBD1. CDR3 length: 17 residues. V shed 1 base, J shed 2 bases, and the junction held 9 bases outside the gene matches. Per the germline V gene, CDR1 is SGHNT and CDR2 is YENEEA. CDR3 DNA: TGTGCCAGCAGCTTAGGCGGGCCAGGGGGACCCACAGATACGCAGTATTTT. Amino acids: CASSLGGPGGPTDTQYF.

The chain carries TRBV7-9 and TRBJ1-3, with D unclear. The CDR3 covers 15 residues. Germline V gene lookup returns CDR1 SEHNR and CDR2 FQNEAQ (reference sequence). V dropped 6 bases and J dropped 4 bases, with 16 bases sitting between them. The CDR3 bases are TGTGCCAGCAGTTATGCTCACAATATGGGAAACACCATATATTTT. Encoded protein: CASSYAHNMGNTIYF.

V is TRBV27 and J is TRBJ2-1; TRBD2 matches 11 bases. Germline values: CDR1 MNHEY, CDR2 SMNVEV (reference sequence). The J segment lost 8 bases and the V segment lost 0 bases, leaving 12 bases of the junction unmatched. The CDR3 length is 18 residues. The CDR3 protein is CASSLSPRTSGFGYEQFF. Written as DNA, the CDR3 is TGTGCCAGCAGTTTATCGCCCCGGACTAGCGGGTTTGGGTATGAGCAGTTCTTC.

The CDR3 bases are TGTGCCAGCAAGTTTAAACAGGGGAGTAGGTATGGCTACACCTTC. Amino acid sequence: CASKFKQGSRYGYTF. This rearrangement joins TRBV27 to TRBJ1-2, with TRBD1 matching over 7 bases. V lost 7 bases to trimming and J lost 5 bases; unmatched junction nucleotides: 13. In germline, CDR1 is MNHEY, CDR2 SMNVEV (reference sequence). The CDR3 covers 15 residues.